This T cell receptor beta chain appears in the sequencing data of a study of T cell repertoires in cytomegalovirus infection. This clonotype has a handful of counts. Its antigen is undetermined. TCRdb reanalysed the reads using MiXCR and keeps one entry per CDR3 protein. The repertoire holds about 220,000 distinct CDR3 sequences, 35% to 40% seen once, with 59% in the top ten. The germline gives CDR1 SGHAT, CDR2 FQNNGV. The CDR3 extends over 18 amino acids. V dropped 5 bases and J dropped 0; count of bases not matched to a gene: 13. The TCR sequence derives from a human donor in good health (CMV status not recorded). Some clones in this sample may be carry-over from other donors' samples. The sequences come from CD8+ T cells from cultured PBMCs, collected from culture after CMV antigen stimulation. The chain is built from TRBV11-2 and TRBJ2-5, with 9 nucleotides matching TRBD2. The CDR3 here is CASSRISGGLPYQETQYF. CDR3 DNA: TGTGCCAGCAGCCGTATTAGCGGGGGCCTACCTTACCAAGAGACCCAGTACTTC.